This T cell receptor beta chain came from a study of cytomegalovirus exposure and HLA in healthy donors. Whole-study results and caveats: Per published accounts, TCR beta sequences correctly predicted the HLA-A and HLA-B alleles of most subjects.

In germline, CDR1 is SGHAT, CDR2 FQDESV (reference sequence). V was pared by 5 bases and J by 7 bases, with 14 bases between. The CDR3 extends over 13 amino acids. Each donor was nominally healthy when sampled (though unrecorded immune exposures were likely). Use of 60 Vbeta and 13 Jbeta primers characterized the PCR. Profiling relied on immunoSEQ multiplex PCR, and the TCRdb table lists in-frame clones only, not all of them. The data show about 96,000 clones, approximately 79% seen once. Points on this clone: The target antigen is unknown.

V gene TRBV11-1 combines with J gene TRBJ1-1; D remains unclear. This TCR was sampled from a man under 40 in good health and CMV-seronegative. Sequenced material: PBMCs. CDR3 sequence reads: CASSPNRGGEAFF. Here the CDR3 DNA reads TGTGCCAGCAGCCCTAACCGTGGAGGTGAAGCTTTCTTT.